This entry lists 9 T cell receptor beta chains sequenced from one sample in a study of vaccination and CD4 T cells after COVID-19. Treatment given: approximately nine-day PBMC culture with coronavirus spike peptide pools or control peptides (ViraFEST assay). The Oncomine TCR Beta short-read assay was applied to DNA of cultured CD4+ T cells. TCRdb reanalysed the PCR reads using MiXCR and keeps one entry per CDR3 protein. Altogether about 9,000 distinct CDR3 sequences are present, around 64% being singletons, with the ten largest covering about 31%. These TCRs' antigens remain unknown. Sequenced sample: CD4+ T cells from blood, cultured in vitro. The source is a human donor who had recovered from COVID-19.

This chain links TRBV19 with TRBJ1-5, with 9 bases that match TRBD1. This CDR3 has 17 residues. The V gene's germline CDR1 is LNHDA and CDR2 SQIVND (reference sequence). V lost 5 bases, J lost 1 base, and 9 bases stayed unmatched. CDR3 protein: CASSASTGGQSNQPQHF. CDR3 nucleotide sequence: TGTGCCAGTAGTGCTTCGACAGGGGGGCAGAGCAATCAGCCCCAGCATTTT.

This clonotype was counted a single time. This chain uses TRBV19 with TRBJ2-1; D gene ambiguous. This CDR3 is 15 amino acids long. Germline V gene sequence: CDR1 LNHDA, CDR2 SQIVND (reference sequence). The V gene lost 6 bases and the J gene lost 0 bases, with 12 bases spanning the gap. CDR3 sequence (DNA): TGTGCCAGTAGCCCAAAGACTCACTCCTACAATGAGCAGTTCTTC. This gives the protein CASSPKTHSYNEQFF.

The chain recombines TRBV2 with TRBJ2-7, with 9 nucleotides matching TRBD1. CDR1 is SNHLY, CDR2 FYNNEI, per germline. Germline trimming cut 4 bases from V and 3 bases from J; bases unmatched to any gene: 7. The CDR3 extends over 15 amino acids. The CDR3 spells CASSASGTGIYEQYF. CDR3 bases: TGTGCCAGCAGTGCTTCGGGGACAGGGATCTACGAGCAGTACTTC.

This clonotype was recorded a few times. The chain carries TRBV7-3 and TRBJ2-3, with 8 bases fitting TRBD2. The J segment lost 4 bases and the V segment lost 1 base, leaving 13 bases of the junction unmatched. This CDR3 has 18 residues. Per germline, CDR1 SGHTA and CDR2 FQGTGA. CDR3 bases: TGTGCCAGCAGCTTAATGGGTAGCGGGACCCTAGACCCAGATACGCAGTATTTT. As protein: CASSLMGSGTLDPDTQYF.

The rearrangement joins TRBV7-9 to TRBJ2-5; 11 bases line up with TRBD2. The CDR3 runs 15 residues. Germline CDR1 reads SEHNR; CDR2 reads FQNEAQ (reference sequence). The trim removed 3 bases at V and 1 base at J, leaving 1 base unmatched. The CDR3 sequence: CASSFGTSGQETQYF. In nucleotides, the CDR3 is TGTGCCAGCAGCTTCGGGACTAGCGGCCAAGAGACCCAGTACTTC.

The chain carries TRBV20-1 and TRBJ2-3; D may match TRBD1 or TRBD2 (6 bases each). In germline, CDR1 is DFQATT, CDR2 SNEGSKA (reference sequence). The CDR3 spans 14 residues. The CDR3 bases are TGCAGCCGGACCTCGGGGGCCAGCACAGATACGCAGTATTTT. As protein: CSRTSGASTDTQYF.

J is TRBJ2-7 and V is TRBV6-1; tentative D call: TRBD2 (5 bases). The CDR3 is 15 amino acids. The ends were cut back, 6 bases at V and 1 base at J, with 16 bases in the middle. Germline CDR1 reads MNHNS; CDR2 reads SASEGT. The CDR3 loop is CASSRPSGISYEQYF. CDR3 coding DNA: TGTGCCAGCAGCCGTCCCTCCGGGATTTCCTACGAGCAGTACTTC.

This clonotype was seen a single time. The rearrangement links TRBV10-3 to TRBJ2-7; no clear D gene. Germline CDR1 reads ENHRY; CDR2 reads SYGVKD. This CDR3 spans 16 amino acids. Trimming cost V 0 bases and J 0 bases, with 12 bases left between them. The CDR3, as DNA: TGTGCCATCAGTGAGTCGAATGGGTTGGCCTCCTACGAGCAGTACTTC. It translates to CAISESNGLASYEQYF.

The chain combines TRBV9 with TRBJ1-2; no reliable D call. CDR1 SGDLS and CDR2 YYNGEE come from the germline V gene. Trimming removed 1 base from V and 8 bases from J, with 15 bases in between. The CDR3 length is 14 residues. This CDR3 is CASSVTQAMGGYTF. Written as DNA, the CDR3 is TGTGCCAGCAGCGTAACGCAGGCGATGGGGGGCTACACCTTC.